This T cell receptor beta chain was captured in a study of blood T cell repertoires in COVID-19. Study background: The analysed material was cDNA or gDNA that came from T cells, B-cell-depleted T cells, or PBMCs.

This clone was recorded only once. Original handling: Nucleated cell number was recorded as an estimate derived from reference gene primer amplification. The assay was immunoSEQ multiplex PCR, and TCRdb's table has in-frame clones only and misses some. V, J and clone size are those of that table, while D and trimming were read from the DNA. The sample yields approximately 300,000 clones, over 75% seen once. Assignments of participants to cohorts depended upon their own reported clinical history. Sequenced material: PBMCs or T cells enriched from blood (not recorded which). The source of this sequence is a woman in her twenties or thirties who had recovered from COVID-19.

CDR3 loop: CASSQDVGGENEKLFF. The CDR3 region has the DNA TGTGCCAGCAGCCAAGATGTCGGGGGAGAAAATGAAAAACTGTTTTTT. V and J are TRBV4-2 and TRBJ1-4; D is perhaps TRBD1 (5 bases). The V gene's germline CDR1 is LGHNA and CDR2 YNFKEQ. CDR3 size: 16 residues. V lost 0 bases and J lost 5, with 13 bases in between.